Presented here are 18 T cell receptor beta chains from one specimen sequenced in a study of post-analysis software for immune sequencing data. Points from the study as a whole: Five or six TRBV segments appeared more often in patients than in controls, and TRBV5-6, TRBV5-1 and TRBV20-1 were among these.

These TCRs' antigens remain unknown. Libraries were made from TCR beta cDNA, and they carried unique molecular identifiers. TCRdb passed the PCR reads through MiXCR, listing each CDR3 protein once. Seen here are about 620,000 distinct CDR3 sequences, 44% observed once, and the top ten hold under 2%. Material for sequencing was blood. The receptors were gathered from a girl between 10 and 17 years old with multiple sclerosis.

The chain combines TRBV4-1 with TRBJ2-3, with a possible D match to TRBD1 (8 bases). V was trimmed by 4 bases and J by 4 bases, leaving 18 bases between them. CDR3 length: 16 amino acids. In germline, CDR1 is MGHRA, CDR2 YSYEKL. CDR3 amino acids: CASSLMTGEGADTQYF. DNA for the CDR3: TGCGCCAGCAGCCTAATGACAGGGGAGGGGGCAGATACGCAGTATTTT.

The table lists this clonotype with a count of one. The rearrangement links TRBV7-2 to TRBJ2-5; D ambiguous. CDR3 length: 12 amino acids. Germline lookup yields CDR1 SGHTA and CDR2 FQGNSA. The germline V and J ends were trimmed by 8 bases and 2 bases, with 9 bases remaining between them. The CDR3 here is CASSGRQETQYF. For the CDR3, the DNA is TGTGCCAGCTCTGGGCGTCAAGAGACCCAGTACTTC.

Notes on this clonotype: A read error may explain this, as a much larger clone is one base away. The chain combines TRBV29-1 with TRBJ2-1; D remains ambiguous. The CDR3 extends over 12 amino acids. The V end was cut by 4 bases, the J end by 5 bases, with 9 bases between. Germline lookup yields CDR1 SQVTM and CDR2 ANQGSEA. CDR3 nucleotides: TGCAGCGTTGGGTTAAGGGACAATGAGCAGTTCTTC. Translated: CSVGLRDNEQFF.

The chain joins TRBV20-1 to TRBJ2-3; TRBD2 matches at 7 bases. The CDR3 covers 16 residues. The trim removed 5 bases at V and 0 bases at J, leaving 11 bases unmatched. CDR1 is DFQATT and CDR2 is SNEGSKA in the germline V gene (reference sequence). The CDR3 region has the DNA TGCAGTGCTCGGGACTATTCCAGACTTAGCACAGATACGCAGTATTTT. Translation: CSARDYSRLSTDTQYF.

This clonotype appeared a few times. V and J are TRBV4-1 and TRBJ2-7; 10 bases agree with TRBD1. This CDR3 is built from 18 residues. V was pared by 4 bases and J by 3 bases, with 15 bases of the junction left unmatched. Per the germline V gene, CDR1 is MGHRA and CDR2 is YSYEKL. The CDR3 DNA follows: TGCGCCAGCAGCCCAGTAGGGGCCGGGACAGGGGTTTACTACGAGCAGTACTTC. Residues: CASSPVGAGTGVYYEQYF.

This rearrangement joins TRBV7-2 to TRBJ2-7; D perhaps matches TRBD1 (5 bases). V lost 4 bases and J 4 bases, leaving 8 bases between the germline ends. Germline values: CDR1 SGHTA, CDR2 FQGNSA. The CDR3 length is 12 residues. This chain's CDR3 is CASSSRQYEQYF. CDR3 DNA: TGTGCCAGCAGCTCACGACAGTACGAGCAGTACTTC.

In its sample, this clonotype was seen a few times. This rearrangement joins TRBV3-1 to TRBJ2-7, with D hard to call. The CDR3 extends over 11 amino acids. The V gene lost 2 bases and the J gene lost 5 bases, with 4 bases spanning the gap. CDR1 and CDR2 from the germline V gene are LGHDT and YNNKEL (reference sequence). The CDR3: CASSQLDEQYF. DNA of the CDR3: TGTGCCAGCAGCCAATTGGACGAGCAGTACTTC.

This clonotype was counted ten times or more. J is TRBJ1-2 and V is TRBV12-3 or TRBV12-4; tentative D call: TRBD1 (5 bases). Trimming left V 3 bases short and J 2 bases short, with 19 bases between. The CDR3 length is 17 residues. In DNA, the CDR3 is TGTGCCAGCAGTTTTCCGACGGGGCCCGGCCCGAACTATGGCTACACCTTC. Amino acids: CASSFPTGPGPNYGYTF.

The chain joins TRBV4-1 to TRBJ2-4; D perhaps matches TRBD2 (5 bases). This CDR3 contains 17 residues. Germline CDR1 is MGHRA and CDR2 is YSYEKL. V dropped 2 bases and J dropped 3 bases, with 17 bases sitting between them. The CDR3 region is CASSQLRAEMDKNIQYF. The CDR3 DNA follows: TGCGCCAGCAGCCAATTAAGAGCGGAGATGGACAAAAACATTCAGTACTTC.

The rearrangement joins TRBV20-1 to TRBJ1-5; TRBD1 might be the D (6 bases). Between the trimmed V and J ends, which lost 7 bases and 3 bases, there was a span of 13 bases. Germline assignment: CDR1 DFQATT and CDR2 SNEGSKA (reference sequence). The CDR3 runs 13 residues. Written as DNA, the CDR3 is TGCAGTGGGAAGGGGGGGATCAATCAGCCCCAGCATTTT. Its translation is CSGKGGINQPQHF.

CDR3 coding DNA: TGTGCCAGCAGTTTCGAAGGGACCGAGGGTGAGCAGTTCTTC. The encoded protein is CASSFEGTEGEQFF. This sequence joins TRBV12-3 or TRBV12-4 and TRBJ2-1, with D tentatively TRBD1 or TRBD2 (5 bases each). Trimming took off 3 bases at V and 9 bases at J, with 15 bases between the two ends. This CDR3 is 14 amino acids long.

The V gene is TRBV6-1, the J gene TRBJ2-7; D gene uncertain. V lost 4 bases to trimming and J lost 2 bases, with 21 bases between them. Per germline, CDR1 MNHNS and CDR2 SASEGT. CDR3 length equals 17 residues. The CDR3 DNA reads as TGTGCCAGCAGTGCCCATACTTTACGAGGTTACACCTACGAGCAGTACTTC. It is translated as CASSAHTLRGYTYEQYF.

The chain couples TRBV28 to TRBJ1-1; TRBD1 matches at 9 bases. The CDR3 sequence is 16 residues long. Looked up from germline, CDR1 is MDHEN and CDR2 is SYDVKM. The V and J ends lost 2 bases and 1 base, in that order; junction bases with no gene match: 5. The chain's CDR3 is CASSLPPGQGNTEAFF. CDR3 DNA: TGTGCCAGCAGTTTACCTCCGGGACAGGGGAACACTGAAGCTTTCTTT.

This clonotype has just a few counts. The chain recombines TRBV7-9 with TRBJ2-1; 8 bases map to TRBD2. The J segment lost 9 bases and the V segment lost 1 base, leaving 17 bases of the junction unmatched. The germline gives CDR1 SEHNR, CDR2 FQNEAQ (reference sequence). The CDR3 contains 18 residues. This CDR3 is CASSLGSWSGGRSAEQFF. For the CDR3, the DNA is TGTGCCAGCAGCTTAGGGTCATGGAGCGGGGGTCGATCGGCTGAGCAGTTCTTC. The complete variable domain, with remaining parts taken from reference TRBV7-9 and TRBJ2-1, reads DTGVSQNPRHKITKRGQNVTFRCDPISEHNRLYWYRQTLGQGPEFLTYFQNEAQLEKSRLLSDRFSAERPKGSFSTLEIQRTEQGDSAMYLCASSLGSWSGGRSAEQFFGPGTRLTVL.

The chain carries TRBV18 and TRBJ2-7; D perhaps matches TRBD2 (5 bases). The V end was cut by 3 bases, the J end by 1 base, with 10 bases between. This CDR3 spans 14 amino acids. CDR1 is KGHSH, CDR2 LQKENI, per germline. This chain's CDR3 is CASSPRRASYEQYF. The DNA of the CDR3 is TGTGCCAGCTCACCTAGGCGGGCGTCCTACGAGCAGTACTTC.

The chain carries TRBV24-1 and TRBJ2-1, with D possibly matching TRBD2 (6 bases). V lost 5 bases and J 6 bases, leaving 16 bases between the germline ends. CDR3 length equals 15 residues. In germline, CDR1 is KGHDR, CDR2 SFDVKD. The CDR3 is CATSGVGRGGNEQFF. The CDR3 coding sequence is TGTGCCACCAGTGGCGTTGGACGGGGAGGCAATGAGCAGTTCTTC.

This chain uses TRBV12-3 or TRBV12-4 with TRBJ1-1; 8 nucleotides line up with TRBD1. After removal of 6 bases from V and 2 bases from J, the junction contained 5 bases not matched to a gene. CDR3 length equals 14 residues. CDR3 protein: CASREQGGNTEAFF. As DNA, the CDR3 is TGTGCCAGCAGGGAACAGGGGGGAAACACTGAAGCTTTCTTT.

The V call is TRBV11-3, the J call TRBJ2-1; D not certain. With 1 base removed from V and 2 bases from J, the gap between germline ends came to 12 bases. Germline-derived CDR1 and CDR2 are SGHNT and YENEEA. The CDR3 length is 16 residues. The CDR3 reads CASSLGRQTTYNEQFF. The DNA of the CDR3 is TGTGCCAGCAGCTTAGGGCGGCAGACAACCTACAATGAGCAGTTCTTC.